This entry lists 9 T cell receptor beta chains sequenced from one sample in a study of T cells in women clearing cervical HPV infection. Produced via immunoSEQ multiplex PCR; TCRdb's table is partial and in-frame only. The sample totals 31,000 or so clones; its top ten clones hold around 3.2%. Sequenced material: blood buffy coat. Source of these receptors: a woman aged 18 to 75 with a cervical HPV16 infection that either progressed to CIN3+ or cleared (not recorded which).

With regard to this clone: The CDR3 end falls 3 residues outside the read, so it is completed with the germline J gene. This rearrangement joins TRBV14 to TRBJ1-1, with D tentatively TRBD1 (6 bases). Looked up from germline, CDR1 is SGHDN and CDR2 is FVKESK. This CDR3 spans 16 amino acids. Trimming left V 3 bases short and J 1 base short, with 15 bases between. CDR3 DNA (partial): TGTGCCAGCAGCCACCTTACAGGGTTTAGGAACACTGAA. Encoded protein: CASSHLTGFRNTE. The whole CDR3 sequence reads CASSHLTGFRNTEAFF.

Comment on this clone: The CDR3 extends 3 residues past the end of the read, so its final part is completed from the germline J gene. The chain joins TRBV2 to TRBJ1-5, with 7 bases matching TRBD1. V lost 5 bases, J lost 6 bases, and 4 bases stayed unmatched. The germline gives CDR1 SNHLY, CDR2 FYNNEI. This CDR3 spans 13 amino acids. CDR3 residues: CASSSDRRQPQHF. The part of the CDR3 DNA that was read is TGTGCCAGCAGTTCGGACAGGCGTCAGCCC.

On this clone itself: The CDR3 goes on 3 residues after the read ends, and that part is filled in from the germline J gene. The chain links TRBV6-4 to TRBJ2-1; TRBD2 matches at 9 bases. The germline V gene encodes CDR1 MRHNA and CDR2 SNTAGT. V trimming: 2 bases; J trimming: 5 bases; junction bases outside the gene matches: 10. The CDR3 spans 17 residues. This CDR3 is CASSDTPGGRVDNEQFF. CDR3 bases read: TGTGCCAGCAGTGACACCCCCGGCGGGAGGGTCGACAATGAG.

Note on this clone: The CDR3 goes on 3 residues after the read ends, and that part is filled in from the germline J gene. The rearrangement joins TRBV30 to TRBJ2-5; 13 nucleotides align to TRBD2. The CDR3 consists of 15 residues. Losses at the gene ends were 2 bases for V and 4 bases for J; bases not matched to a gene: 4. Germline V gives CDR1 GTSNPN, CDR2 SVGIG (reference sequence). The sequenced CDR3 bases are TGTGCCTGGAGTCGGACTAGCGGGAGACTAGAGACC. It encodes CAWSRTSGRLET. The full CDR3 sequence reads CAWSRTSGRLETQYF.

A note on this clone: With the read ending 3 residues before the CDR3 end, the germline J gene is used to fill in that end. V and J are TRBV11-2 and TRBJ2-3, with TRBD1 as a possible D gene (5 bases). CDR3 length: 15 amino acids. Between the trimmed V and J ends, which lost 0 bases and 0 bases, there was a span of 7 bases. The germline V gene has CDR1 SGHAT and CDR2 FQNNGV. The part of the CDR3 DNA that was read is TGTGCCAGCAGCTTAGACAGGGCTAGCACAGATACG. This sequence encodes CASSLDRASTDT. The full CDR3 protein is CASSLDRASTDTQYF. The variable domain in full, completed from reference TRBV11-2 and TRBJ2-3, reads EAGVAQSPRYKIIEKRQSVAFWCNPISGHATLYWYQQILGQGPKLLIQFQNNGVVDDSQLPKDRFSAERLKGVDSTLKIQPAKLEDSAVYLCASSLDRASTDTQYFGPGTRLTVL.

Turning to this clone: One end of the junction fails to match germline, which may point to a read error. The read finishes 3 residues shy of the CDR3 end, and the germline J gene is used to complete it. The chain is built from TRBV10-3 and TRBJ1-1; no firm D call. This CDR3 has 13 residues. The germline gives CDR1 ENHRY, CDR2 SYGVKD. The DNA read from the CDR3 is TGTGTCATCCAATCAAACATGAACACTGAA. Protein sequence: CVIQSNMNTE. Given in full, the CDR3 is CVIQSNMNTEAFF.

In regard to this clone: The read comes to an end 3 residues before the CDR3 does, leaving the germline J gene to fill in the end. V gene TRBV5-1 combines with J gene TRBJ2-3; 7 nucleotides align to TRBD2. The CDR3 has 14 residues. With 4 bases clipped from V and 1 base from J, the junction kept 3 bases outside the gene matches. Germline values: CDR1 SGHRS, CDR2 YFSETQ. CDR3 DNA, as far as it was read: TGCGCCAGCAGCGTAACTAGCGGCACAGATACG. Translated: CASSVTSGTDT. The CDR3, in full, reads CASSVTSGTDTQYF.

Points on this clone: The read is 3 residues too short to cover the CDR3 end, so that end is filled in from the germline J gene. The rearrangement joins TRBV29-1 to TRBJ2-7; the D is unclear. The CDR3 length is 11 residues. The V gene lost 6 bases and the J gene lost 3 bases, with 9 bases spanning the gap. Germline loops: CDR1 SQVTM, CDR2 ANQGSEA. The CDR3 reads CSVEVFYEQYF. Partial CDR3 DNA: TGCAGCGTAGAGGTATTCTACGAG.

Turning to this clone: The read ends 3 residues before the CDR3 terminus; that terminus is restored from the germline J gene. The chain couples TRBV7-8 to TRBJ2-3; the match to TRBD2 covers 9 bases. This CDR3 has 17 amino acids. CDR1 and CDR2 from the germline V gene are SGHVS and FQNEAQ. Unmatched junction bases numbered 13, after V lost 3 bases and J lost 6 bases. CDR3 region: CASSFSAGGPSSDTQYF. The part of the CDR3 DNA that was read is TGTGCCAGCAGCTTCTCTGCGGGAGGGCCATCATCGGATACG. Full variable domain (remainder filled in from reference TRBV7-8 and TRBJ2-3): GAGVSQSPRYKVAKRGQDVALRCDPISGHVSLFWYQQALGQGPEFLTYFQNEAQLDKSGLPSDRFFAERPEGSVSTLKIQRTQQEDSAVYLCASSFSAGGPSSDTQYFGPGTRLTVL.